This T cell receptor (beta chain) was obtained from a study of human T cells and chemical hapten exposure. Each CDR3 protein gets one entry after TCRdb re-called the RACE reads with MiXCR. The table lists tens of thousands of distinct CDR3 sequences, 9.9% of them singletons. Time point reported: patch test 3, about 24 weeks after DPC sensitization. Treatment meaning: therapeutic diphenylcyclopropenone sensitization with weekly scalp DPC. Germline CDR1 reads SEHNR; CDR2 reads FQNEAQ (reference sequence). The CDR3 totals 15 residues. Trimming took 6 bases from V and 5 from J, leaving 16 bases between them. At least ten counts were recorded for this clonotype.

Sequenced here: whole blood, sampled in connection with sensitization to the hapten diphenylcyclopropenone (DPC). The origin of this receptor is a woman in her thirties or forties with alopecia areata. Some clones in this sample may be carry-over from other donors' samples. The chain joins TRBV7-9 to TRBJ2-2; tentatively, D is TRBD2 (6 bases). This CDR3 is CASSYMSGRTGELFF. CDR3 nucleotides: TGTGCCAGCAGTTATATGTCTGGGAGGACCGGGGAGCTGTTTTTT.